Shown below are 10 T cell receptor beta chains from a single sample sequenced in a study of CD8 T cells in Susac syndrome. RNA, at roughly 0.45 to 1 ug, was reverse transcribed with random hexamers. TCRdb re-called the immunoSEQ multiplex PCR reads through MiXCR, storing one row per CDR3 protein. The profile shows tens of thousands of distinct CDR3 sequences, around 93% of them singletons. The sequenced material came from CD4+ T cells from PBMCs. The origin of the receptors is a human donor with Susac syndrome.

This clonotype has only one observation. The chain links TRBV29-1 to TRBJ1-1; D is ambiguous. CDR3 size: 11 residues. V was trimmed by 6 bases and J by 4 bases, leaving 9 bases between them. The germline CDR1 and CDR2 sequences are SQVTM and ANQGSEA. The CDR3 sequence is CSVWGGTEAFF. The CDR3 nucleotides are TGCAGCGTCTGGGGTGGCACTGAAGCTTTCTTT.

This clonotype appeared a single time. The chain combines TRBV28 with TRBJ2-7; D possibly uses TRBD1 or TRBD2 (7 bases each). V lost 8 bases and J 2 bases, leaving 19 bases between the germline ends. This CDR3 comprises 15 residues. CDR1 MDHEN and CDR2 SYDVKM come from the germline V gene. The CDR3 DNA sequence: TGTGCCAGCTTCGCGACAGGGAGGGACGCCTACGAGCAGTACTTC. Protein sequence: CASFATGRDAYEQYF. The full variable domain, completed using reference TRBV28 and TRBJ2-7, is DVKVTQSSRYLVKRTGEKVFLECVQDMDHENMFWYRQDPGLGLRLIYFSYDVKMKEKGDIPEGYSVSREKKERFSLILESASTNQTSMYLCASFATGRDAYEQYFGPGTRLTVT.

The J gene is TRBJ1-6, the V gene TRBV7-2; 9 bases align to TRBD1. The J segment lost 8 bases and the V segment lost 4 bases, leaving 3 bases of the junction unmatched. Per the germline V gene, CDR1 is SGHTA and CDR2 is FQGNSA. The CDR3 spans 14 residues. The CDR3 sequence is CASSSTGGYSPLHF. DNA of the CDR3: TGTGCCAGCAGCTCAACAGGGGGCTATTCACCCCTCCACTTT.

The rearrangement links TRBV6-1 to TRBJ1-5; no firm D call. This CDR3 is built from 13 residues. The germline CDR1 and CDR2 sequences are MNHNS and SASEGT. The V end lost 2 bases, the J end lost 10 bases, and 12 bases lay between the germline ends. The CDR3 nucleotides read TGTGCCAGCAGTGAATTCTTGAGGTCACCCCAGCATTTT. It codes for CASSEFLRSPQHF.

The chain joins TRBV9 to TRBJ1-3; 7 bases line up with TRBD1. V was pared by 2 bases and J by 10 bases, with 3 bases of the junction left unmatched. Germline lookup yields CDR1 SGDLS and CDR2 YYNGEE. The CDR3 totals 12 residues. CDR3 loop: CASSVSGGTIYF. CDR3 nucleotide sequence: TGTGCCAGCAGCGTCTCAGGGGGTACCATATATTTT. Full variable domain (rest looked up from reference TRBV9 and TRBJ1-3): DSGVTQTPKHLITATGQRVTLRCSPRSGDLSVYWYQQSLDQGLQFLIQYYNGEERAKGNILERFSAQQFPDLHSELNLSSLELGDSALYFCASSVSGGTIYFGEGSWLTVV.

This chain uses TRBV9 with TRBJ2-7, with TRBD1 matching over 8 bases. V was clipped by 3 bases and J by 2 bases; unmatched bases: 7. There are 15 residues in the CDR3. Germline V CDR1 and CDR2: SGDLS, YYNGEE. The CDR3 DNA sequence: TGTGCCAGCAGCGGGCAGGGGGCAATTACCTACGAGCAGTACTTC. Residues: CASSGQGAITYEQYF.

The CDR3 DNA is TGTGCCACCAGTGATGGCGTGATGGGGGATAGGGCTTTCTTT. It codes for CATSDGVMGDRAFF. The V call is TRBV24-1, the J call TRBJ1-1; possible D gene TRBD1, 5 bases. This CDR3 comprises 14 residues. V lost 3 bases and J 11 bases, leaving 18 bases between the germline ends. Germline V CDR1 and CDR2: KGHDR, SFDVKD.

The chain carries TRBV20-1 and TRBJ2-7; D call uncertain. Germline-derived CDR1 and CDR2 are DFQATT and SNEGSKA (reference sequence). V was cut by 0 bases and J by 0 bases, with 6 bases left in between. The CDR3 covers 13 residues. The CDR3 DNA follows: TGCAGTGCTAGAGATGCCACCTCCTACGAGCAGTACTTC. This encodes CSARDATSYEQYF.

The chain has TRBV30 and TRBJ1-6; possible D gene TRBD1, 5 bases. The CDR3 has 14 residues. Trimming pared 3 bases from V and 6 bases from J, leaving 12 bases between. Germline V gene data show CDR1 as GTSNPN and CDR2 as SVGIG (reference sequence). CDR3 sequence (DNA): TGTGCCTGGAGCCCGGGACTGAGTAATTCACCCCTCCACTTT. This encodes CAWSPGLSNSPLHF.

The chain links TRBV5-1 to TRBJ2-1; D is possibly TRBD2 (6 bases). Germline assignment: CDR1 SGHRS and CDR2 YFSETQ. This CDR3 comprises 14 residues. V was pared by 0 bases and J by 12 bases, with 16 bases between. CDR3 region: CASSLGDRPGLQFF. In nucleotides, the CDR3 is TGCGCCAGCAGCTTGGGCGACAGACCGGGACTGCAGTTCTTC. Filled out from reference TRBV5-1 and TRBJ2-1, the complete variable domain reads KAGVTQTPRYLIKTRGQQVTLSCSPISGHRSVSWYQQTPGQGLQFLFEYFSETQRNKGNFPGRFSGRQFSNSRSEMNVSTLELGDSALYLCASSLGDRPGLQFFGPGTRLTVL.